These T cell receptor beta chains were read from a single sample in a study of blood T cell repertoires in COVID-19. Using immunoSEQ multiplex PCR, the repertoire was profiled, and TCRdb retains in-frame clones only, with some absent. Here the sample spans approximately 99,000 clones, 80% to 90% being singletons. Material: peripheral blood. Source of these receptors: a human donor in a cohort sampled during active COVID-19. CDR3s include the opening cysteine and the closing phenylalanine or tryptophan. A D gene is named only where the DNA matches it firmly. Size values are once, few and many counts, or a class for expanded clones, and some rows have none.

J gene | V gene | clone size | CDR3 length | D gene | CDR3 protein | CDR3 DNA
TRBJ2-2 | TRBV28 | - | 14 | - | CASSPSGPAGELFF | TGTGCCAGCAGTCCATCAGGGCCCGCCGGGGAGCTGTTTTTT
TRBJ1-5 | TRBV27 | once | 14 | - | CASSLTQWLQPQHF | TGTGCCAGCAGTTTAACACAGTGGCTACAGCCCCAGCATTTT
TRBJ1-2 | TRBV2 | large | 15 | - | CASSEVPGLGYGYTF | TGTGCCAGCAGTGAGGTCCCCGGTCTTGGCTATGGCTACACCTTC
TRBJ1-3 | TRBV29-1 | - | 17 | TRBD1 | CSVEVPPGQGSGNTIYF | TGCAGCGTTGAAGTCCCTCCGGGACAGGGCTCTGGAAACACCATATATTTT
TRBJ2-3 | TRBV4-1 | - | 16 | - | CASSQESASATDTQYF | TGCGCCAGCAGCCAAGAGTCGGCTAGCGCTACAGATACGCAGTATTTT
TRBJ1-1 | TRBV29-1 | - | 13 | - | CSAGGVLNTEAFF | TGCAGCGCCGGAGGGGTGTTGAACACTGAAGCTTTCTTT
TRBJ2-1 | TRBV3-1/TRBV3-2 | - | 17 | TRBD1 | CASSQGIPQGADNEQFF | TGTGCCAGCAGCCAAGGTATTCCACAGGGGGCGGACAATGAGCAGTTCTTC
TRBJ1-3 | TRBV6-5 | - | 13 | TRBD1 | CASSGQAGNTIYF | TGTGCCAGCTCCGGACAGGCAGGAAACACCATATATTTT
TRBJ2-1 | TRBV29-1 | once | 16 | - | CSVDSSTVRSYNEQFF | TGCAGCGTTGATTCAAGCACAGTACGTTCCTACAATGAGCAGTTCTTC
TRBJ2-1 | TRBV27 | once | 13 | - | CAASASEYNEQFF | TGTGCCGCCAGTGCTAGCGAATACAATGAGCAGTTCTTC
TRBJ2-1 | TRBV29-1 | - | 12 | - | CSAGEGDNEQFF | TGCAGCGCAGGGGAGGGAGACAATGAGCAGTTCTTC
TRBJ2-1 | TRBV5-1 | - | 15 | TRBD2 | CASSLVASGNNEQFF | TGCGCCAGCAGCTTGGTGGCTAGCGGGAACAATGAGCAGTTCTTC
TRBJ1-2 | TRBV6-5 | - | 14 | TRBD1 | CASRGQAPNYGYTF | TGTGCCAGCAGGGGACAGGCTCCTAACTATGGCTACACCTTC
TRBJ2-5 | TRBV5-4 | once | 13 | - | CASRSQGSETQYF | TGTGCCAGCAGATCACAGGGATCGGAGACCCAGTACTTC
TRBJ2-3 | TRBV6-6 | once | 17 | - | CASSPSRGRGRTDTQYF | TGTGCCAGCAGTCCAAGCAGGGGTCGGGGCCGCACAGATACGCAGTATTTT
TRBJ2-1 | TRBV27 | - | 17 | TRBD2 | CASSTRTSGRNYNEQFF | TGTGCCAGCAGCACCAGGACTAGCGGGAGGAATTACAATGAGCAGTTCTTC
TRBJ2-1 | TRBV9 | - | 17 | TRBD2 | CASSVGPGSGRSNEQFF | TGTGCCAGCAGCGTAGGGCCCGGGAGCGGGAGATCGAATGAGCAGTTCTTC
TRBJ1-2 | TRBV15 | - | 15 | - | CATSRDRGRGSGYTF | TGTGCCACCAGCAGAGACCGAGGCAGGGGAAGTGGCTACACCTTC
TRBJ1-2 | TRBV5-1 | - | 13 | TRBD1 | CASSNEQGPGYTF | TGCGCCAGCAGCAATGAACAGGGGCCTGGCTACACCTTC
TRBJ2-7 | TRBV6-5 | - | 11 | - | CASGGYYEQYF | TGTGCCAGCGGAGGGTACTACGAGCAGTACTTC
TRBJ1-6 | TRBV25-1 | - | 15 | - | CASSEMSSYNSPLHF | TGTGCCAGCAGTGAGATGAGCTCCTATAATTCACCCCTCCACTTT
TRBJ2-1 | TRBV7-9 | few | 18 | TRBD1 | CASSPGTGGPSSYNEQFF | TGTGCCAGCAGCCCCGGGACAGGGGGCCCCAGCTCCTACAATGAGCAGTTCTTC
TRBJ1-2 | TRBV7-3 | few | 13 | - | CASSEGANYGYTF | TGTGCCAGCAGCGAAGGGGCTAACTATGGCTACACCTTC
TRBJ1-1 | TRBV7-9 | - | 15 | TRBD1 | CASSFHLDRGTEAFF | TGTGCCAGCAGCTTCCATCTAGACAGGGGGACTGAAGCTTTCTTT
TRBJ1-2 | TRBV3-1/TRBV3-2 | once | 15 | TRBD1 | CASSLRQGAVYGYTF | TGTGCCAGCAGCCTACGACAGGGGGCAGTCTATGGCTACACCTTC
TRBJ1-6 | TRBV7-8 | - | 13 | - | CASSPDTGSPLHF | TGTGCCAGCAGCCCGGATACGGGTTCACCCCTCCACTTT
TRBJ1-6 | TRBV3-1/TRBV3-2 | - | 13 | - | CASSPQGNSPLHF | TGTGCCAGCAGCCCCCAGGGAAATTCACCCCTCCACTTT
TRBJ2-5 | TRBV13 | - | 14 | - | CASSLEAGEETQYF | TGTGCCAGCAGCTTGGAGGCAGGGGAAGAGACCCAGTACTTC
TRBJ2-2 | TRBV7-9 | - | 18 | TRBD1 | CASSSSRGDRSNTGELFF | TGTGCCAGCAGCTCGTCTAGGGGGGACAGGTCGAACACCGGGGAGCTGTTTTTT
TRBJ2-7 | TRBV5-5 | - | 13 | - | CASSLQQAYEQYF | TGTGCCAGCAGCTTGCAACAGGCCTACGAGCAGTACTTC
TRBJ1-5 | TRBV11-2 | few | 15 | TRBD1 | CASSPPGQGNQPQHF | TGTGCCAGCAGCCCCCCGGGACAGGGGAATCAGCCCCAGCATTTT
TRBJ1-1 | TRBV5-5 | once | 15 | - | CASRKAREENTEAFF | TGTGCCAGCCGTAAGGCGAGGGAAGAGAACACTGAAGCTTTCTTT
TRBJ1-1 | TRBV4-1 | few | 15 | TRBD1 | CASSQGDRKHTEAFF | TGCGCCAGCAGCCAGGGGGACAGGAAACACACTGAAGCTTTCTTT
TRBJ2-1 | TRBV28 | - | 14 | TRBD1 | CASSLGTGVLEQFF | TGTGCCAGCAGTTTAGGGACAGGCGTTTTGGAGCAGTTCTTC
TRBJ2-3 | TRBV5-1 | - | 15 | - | CASSPQGRRTDTQYF | TGCGCCAGCAGCCCCCAGGGGCGAAGGACGGATACGCAGTATTTT
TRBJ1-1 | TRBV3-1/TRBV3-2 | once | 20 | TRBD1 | CASSQKPPGQGPSKGTEAFF | TGTGCCAGCAGCCAGAAACCACCGGGACAGGGCCCCTCCAAAGGCACTGAAGCTTTCTTT
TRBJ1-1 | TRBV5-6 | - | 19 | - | CASSLVPGGGRYMNTEAFF | TGTGCCAGCAGCTTGGTTCCGGGAGGAGGACGCTATATGAACACTGAAGCTTTCTTT
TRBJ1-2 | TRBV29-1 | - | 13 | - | CSDLGREYYGYTF | TGCAGCGACTTGGGCAGGGAATACTATGGCTACACCTTC
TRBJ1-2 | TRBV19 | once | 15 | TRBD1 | CASRHWTGGSYGYTF | TGTGCCAGTAGACACTGGACAGGGGGCAGTTATGGCTACACCTTC